This T cell receptor beta chain is drawn from a study of blood T cell repertoires in COVID-19. Study background: PBMCs, B-cell-depleted T cells, or T cells were the source of the cDNA or gDNA that made up the material.

Original handling: Quantification of nucleated cells was approximated via reference gene primer amplification. Some clones are missing from TCRdb's copy, which holds only in-frame ones; the method was immunoSEQ multiplex PCR. The V and J calls and clone size are taken from that table; D and trimming were inferred from the DNA. The sample holds about 200,000 clones, 80% to 90% seen once. This clone appeared once. The CDR3 runs 16 residues. J lost 7 bases, V lost 5 bases, and 13 bases had no gene match. The germline gives CDR1 LNHDA, CDR2 SQIVND (reference sequence). This chain connects TRBV19 to TRBJ1-4; 7 nucleotides match TRBD1. The sequence derives from a man between 45 and 60 years old with active or convalescent COVID-19. The specimen sequenced was peripheral blood. CDR3 sequence (DNA): TGTGCCAGTAGTCAGACCTGGACAGGTATCGGTGAAAAACTGTTTTTT. Translated, it gives CASSQTWTGIGEKLFF.